Below, 13 T cell receptor beta chains from the same sample are listed, as sequenced in a study of blood T cells in healthy people across ages. A second PCR, run for roughly 7 to 11 cycles, used a sample-barcoded 5' primer plus a J-beta primer mix. TCRdb re-derived calls from the 5' RACE reads in MiXCR, one entry per CDR3 protein. The sample carries around 800,000 distinct CDR3 sequences, about 26% recorded once. These sequences were also reported in another study, on T cells of mothers and their children.

Sequenced input: blood. These receptors all stem from a boy aged 5-17 years in good health.

This chain links TRBV7-9 with TRBJ1-2, with a possible D match to TRBD1 (5 bases). The V gene's germline CDR1 is SEHNR and CDR2 FQNEAQ (reference sequence). V was cut by 7 bases and J by 1 base, with 19 bases left in between. CDR3 length: 16 residues. The CDR3 sequence is CASKPGPKGDNYGYTF. The CDR3 nucleotides read TGTGCCAGCAAACCGGGCCCCAAAGGGGATAACTATGGCTACACCTTC.

Only a few counts were recorded for this clonotype. The V gene is TRBV28, the J gene TRBJ2-2; a weak D match, TRBD2 (5 bases). The germline CDR1 and CDR2 sequences are MDHEN and SYDVKM. V was clipped by 11 bases and J by 4 bases, with 14 bases between them. The CDR3 spans 13 residues. The CDR3 region is CAARRGGTGELFF. In nucleotides, the CDR3 is TGTGCCGCGAGACGCGGAGGCACCGGGGAGCTGTTTTTT.

The gene calls are TRBV11-2 and TRBJ1-2; no clear D. Trimming removed 5 bases from V and 2 bases from J, with 21 bases in between. The CDR3 extends over 17 amino acids. In germline, CDR1 is SGHAT, CDR2 FQNNGV. The DNA of the CDR3 is TGTGCCAGCAGCATCGGCCTCCGGGCCGAATTAAACTATGGCTACACCTTC. This encodes CASSIGLRAELNYGYTF.

This clonotype has a handful of counts. The rearrangement links TRBV5-1 to TRBJ2-5; the match to TRBD2 covers 8 bases. The J call could be wrong; TRBJ2-7 is a better fit for the DNA end. CDR1 is SGHRS and CDR2 is YFSETQ in the germline V gene. The CDR3 has 15 residues. CDR3 in amino acids: CASQVTSGSSYEQYF. In DNA form, the CDR3 reads TGCGCCAGCCAGGTAACTAGCGGCAGCTCCTACGAGCAGTACTTC.

This clonotype occurred a few times. The chain employs TRBV5-1 and TRBJ1-1; no clear D. Trimming pared 5 bases from V and 1 base from J, leaving 12 bases between. The CDR3 loop spans 14 amino acids. In germline, CDR1 is SGHRS, CDR2 YFSETQ. This CDR3 reads CASREPWGNTEAFF. The CDR3, as DNA: TGCGCCAGCAGAGAGCCATGGGGGAACACTGAAGCTTTCTTT.

V and J are TRBV10-3 and TRBJ2-5; TRBD1 matches at 7 bases. Germline loops: CDR1 ENHRY, CDR2 SYGVKD. Germline trimming cut 5 bases from V and 11 bases from J; bases unmatched to any gene: 11. This CDR3 has 13 amino acids. CDR3 sequence reads: CAISKGAPEEQYF. CDR3 nucleotides: TGTGCCATCAGTAAGGGGGCGCCGGAAGAGCAGTACTTC.

On this clonotype itself: The junction departs from the called germline gene at one end, perhaps through a read error. This chain joins TRBV24-1 and TRBJ2-3; D is perhaps TRBD1 (5 bases). This CDR3 is 14 amino acids long. The germline CDR1 and CDR2 sequences are KGHDR and SFDVKD. The CDR3 here is CATSDWGSTDTHYF. The CDR3 coding sequence is TGTGCCACCAGTGATTGGGGCAGCACAGATACGCACTATTTT.

The V and J genes are TRBV29-1 and TRBJ2-7, with a possible D match to TRBD1 (6 bases). TRBJ2-5 explains the end of the DNA better; the J call may be wrong. The V gene's germline CDR1 is SQVTM and CDR2 ANQGSEA. The CDR3 runs 12 residues. CDR3 sequence: CSVGTLQETQYF. The CDR3 nucleotides are TGCAGCGTAGGGACATTACAAGAGACCCAGTACTTC.

This clonotype was seen more than once but under ten times. The chain links TRBV18 to TRBJ2-5; D uncertain. The last part of the DNA fits TRBJ2-1 better; the J call may be wrong. The CDR3 consists of 18 residues. Germline CDR1 and CDR2: KGHSH and LQKENI. The chain's CDR3 is CASSPPIRVRTLEDEQFF. Written as DNA, the CDR3 is TGTGCCAGCTCACCTCCGATTCGTGTCAGGACGCTTGAGGATGAGCAGTTCTTC.

The V and J genes are TRBV5-5 and TRBJ2-3, with 7 bases that match TRBD1. Per germline, CDR1 SGHKS and CDR2 YYEKEE (reference sequence). The CDR3 loop spans 14 amino acids. With V trimmed by 0 bases and J by 6 bases, 4 bases remained unmatched. Here the CDR3 reads CASSLGQGVDTQYF. CDR3 nucleotide sequence: TGTGCCAGCAGCTTGGGACAGGGAGTGGATACGCAGTATTTT. Full variable domain (remainder filled in from reference TRBV5-5 and TRBJ2-3): DAGVTQSPTHLIKTRGQQVTLRCSPISGHKSVSWYQQVLGQGPQFIFQYYEKEERGRGNFPDRFSARQFPNYSSELNVNALLLGDSALYLCASSLGQGVDTQYFGPGTRLTVL.

Only a few counts were recorded for this clonotype. The V gene is TRBV20-1, the J gene TRBJ2-7, with TRBD1 matching 10 bases. This CDR3 is 14 amino acids long. Germline V lookup: CDR1 DFQATT, CDR2 SNEGSKA (reference sequence). J was trimmed by 2 bases and V by 6 bases; bases with no gene match: 7. CDR3 DNA sequence: TGCAGTGCCAAGCCGGGACAGGGGACCTACGAGCAGTACTTC. Residues: CSAKPGQGTYEQYF.

This clonotype was found a few times. The chain links TRBV24-1 to TRBJ1-2; perhaps TRBD1 as D (6 bases). The germline CDR1 and CDR2 sequences are KGHDR and SFDVKD. Trimming left V 6 bases short and J 2 bases short, with 9 bases between. The CDR3 totals 13 residues. This CDR3 is CATSQGYNYGYTF. DNA for the CDR3: TGTGCCACCAGTCAGGGGTACAACTATGGCTACACCTTC.

V usage is TRBV24-1 and J usage is TRBJ2-6, with unresolved D. V lost 5 bases, J lost 0 bases, and 4 bases lay in between. The CDR3 runs to 14 residues. CDR1 is KGHDR and CDR2 is SFDVKD in the germline V gene. CDR3 sequence: CATSGTSGANVLTF. CDR3 in DNA: TGTGCCACCAGTGGTACCTCTGGGGCCAACGTCCTGACTTTC.